This T cell receptor (beta chain) was sequenced during a study of blood T cell repertoires in COVID-19. Study-level background: Samples representing acute and convalescent COVID-19 were sourced from the United States, Italy and Spain. In each case, the material was cDNA or gDNA derived from T cells, B-cell-depleted T cells, or PBMCs.

Clones were sequenced by immunoSEQ multiplex PCR, and TCRdb holds only the in-frame ones, with some missing. The sample yields approximately 220,000 clones, 65% to 85% seen once. Trimming at V came to 2 bases and at J to 8 bases, leaving 14 bases not matched to a gene. The CDR3 is 17 residues long. CDR1 and CDR2 (germline): LNHNV, YYDKDF (reference sequence). Cohorts were assigned according to the clinical history that participants reported. What the recovered Cohort 3 donors had was two negative PCRs, clearance, or symptom resolution. Sequences were obtained from PBMCs or T cells enriched from blood (not recorded which). J is TRBJ1-4 and V is TRBV15, with 7 nucleotides matching TRBD1. This receptor was obtained from a woman in her thirties or forties who had recovered from COVID-19. The chain's CDR3 is CATSRTPAKGAYEKLFF. CDR3 DNA sequence: TGTGCCACCAGCAGAACCCCCGCTAAGGGGGCGTACGAAAAACTGTTTTTT.